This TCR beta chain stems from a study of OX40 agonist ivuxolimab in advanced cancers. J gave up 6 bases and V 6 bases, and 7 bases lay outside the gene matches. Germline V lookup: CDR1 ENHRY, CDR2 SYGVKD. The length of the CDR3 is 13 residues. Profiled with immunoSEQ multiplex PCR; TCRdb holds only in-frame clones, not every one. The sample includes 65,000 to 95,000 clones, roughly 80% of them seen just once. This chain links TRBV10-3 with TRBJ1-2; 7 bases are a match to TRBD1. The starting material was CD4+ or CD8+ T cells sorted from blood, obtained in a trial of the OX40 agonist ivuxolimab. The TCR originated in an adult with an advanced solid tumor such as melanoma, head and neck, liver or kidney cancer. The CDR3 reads CAIRETGTDGYTF. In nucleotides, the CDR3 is TGTGCCATCAGGGAGACAGGGACCGATGGCTACACCTTC.